Shown below are 21 T cell receptor beta chains from a single sample sequenced in a study of tissue T cells after allogeneic stem cell transplantation. Time point: mouse harvest day 14 after allogeneic transplant. Each mouse received 10^7 T-cell-depleted marrow cells plus 10^6 splenic CD5+ T cells by tail vein. Only in-frame clones appear in the TCRdb table, and some are missing; sequencing was by immunoSEQ multiplex PCR. The profile shows more than 4,000 clones, under 55% of them singletons. The source material was gut tissue. These receptor sequences come from a female BALB/c mouse given C57BL/6 T cells with graft-versus-host disease after an allogeneic hematopoietic cell transplant.

In regard to this clone: Gene names and germline refer to mouse. The CDR3 is cut off 1 residue early in the read; its end comes from the germline J gene. The V call is TRBV13-3, the J call TRBJ2-1, with D possibly being TRBD1 (7 bases). The germline V gene has CDR1 NNHDY and CDR2 SYVADS. The CDR3 has 13 amino acids. Trimming stripped 5 bases from V and 6 bases from J, with 12 bases between. CDR3 loop: CASRRGRSAEQFF. The sequenced CDR3 bases are TGTGCCAGCAGGAGGGGGCGGAGTGCTGAGCAGTTC.

About this clone itself: Gene names are mouse gene names. Read sequence stops 1 residue before the CDR3 end, and the germline J gene provides the missing end. V and J are TRBV16 and TRBJ1-4; D is undetermined. This CDR3 is built from 13 residues. Germline values: CDR1 SGHSA, CDR2 FRNQAP. V shed 3 bases and J shed 3 bases, with 5 bases lying between them. The chain's CDR3 is CASSFPPNERLFF. The DNA read from the CDR3 is TGTGCAAGCAGCTTCCCACCCAACGAAAGATTATTT.

As to this clone: Any gene name here is a mouse gene name. The read halts 1 residue ahead of the CDR3 end, with the missing end drawn from the germline J gene. The chain recombines TRBV15 with TRBJ1-1; the D gene is possibly TRBD1 (6 bases). The germline V gene has CDR1 SGHND and CDR2 FRSKSL. V was clipped by 1 base and J by 4 bases, with 10 bases between them. This CDR3 contains 14 residues. CDR3 in amino acids: CASSLDRAGTEVFF. Partial CDR3 DNA: TGTGCCAGCAGTTTAGACAGGGCGGGCACAGAAGTCTTC.

In the case of this clone: Genes here carry mouse names. The read gets to within 1 residue of the CDR3 end, and the germline J gene fills in the rest. The chain links TRBV3 to TRBJ2-3; 8 nucleotides agree with TRBD2. This CDR3 is 14 amino acids long. Trimming took 6 bases from V and 0 from J; bases not matched to a gene: 2. Germline loops: CDR1 SNHLY, CDR2 FYNGKV (reference sequence). CDR3 region: CASRLGASAETLYF. The CDR3 DNA, read in part, is TGTGCCAGCAGACTGGGGGCTAGTGCAGAAACGCTGTAT.

There are a few counts of this clone. The germline and genes are mouse ones. Sequencing ends 1 residue short of the CDR3 end; the germline J gene provides the rest. V and J are TRBV31 and TRBJ1-4; weak D call: TRBD1 (6 bases). Germline assignment: CDR1 GKSSPN and CDR2 SITVG. The CDR3 spans 14 residues. Trimming stripped 0 bases from V and 7 bases from J, with 12 bases between. The CDR3 DNA, read in part, is TGTGCCTGGAGTCTAGGGGGGGGTGTCGAAAGATTATTT. This translates into CAWSLGGGVERLF. The full-length CDR3 reads as CAWSLGGGVERLFF. Filled out from reference TRBV31 and TRBJ1-4, the complete variable domain reads AQTIHQWPVAEIKAVGSPLSLGCTIKGKSSPNLYWYWQATGGTLQQLFYSITVGQVESVVQLNLSASRPKDDQFILSTEKLLLSHSGFYLCAWSLGGGVERLFFGHGTKLSVL.

As for this clone: Genes and germline are mouse. The read comes to an end 1 residue before the CDR3 does, leaving the germline J gene to fill in the end. The J gene is TRBJ1-4, the V gene TRBV26; D not resolved. Trimming stripped 3 bases from V and 4 bases from J, with 3 bases between. CDR1 is KGHPV, CDR2 FQNQEV, per germline (reference sequence). This CDR3 has 12 amino acids. The sequenced CDR3 bases are TGTGCCAGCAGTCTTGACAACGAAAGATTATTT. Protein sequence: CASSLDNERLF. The whole CDR3 reads CASSLDNERLFF.

This clone rates as medium-sized. At one of its ends the junction is not consistent with the germline gene, which may arise from a read error. Gene labels here are mouse ones. The CDR3 end falls 1 residue outside the read, so it is completed with the germline J gene. This rearrangement joins TRBV20 to TRBJ2-7; D may be TRBD2 (7 bases). Germline CDR1 GFQATS, CDR2 STVNSAI. The CDR3 sequence is 11 residues long. The CDR3 DNA, read in part, is TGTGGTGCGAGGGGGGGGTATGAACAGTAC. Its translation: CGARGGYEQY. The full-length CDR3 reads as CGARGGYEQYF.

This clone was seen a few times. Any gene name here is a mouse gene name. The read ends 1 residue before the CDR3 terminus; that terminus is restored from the germline J gene. The rearrangement uses TRBV19 and TRBJ1-1, with 8 nucleotides matching TRBD1. CDR1 is FNHDT, CDR2 SITEND, per germline (reference sequence). After removal of 2 bases from V and 1 base from J, the junction contained 1 base not matched to a gene. The CDR3 is made up of 14 amino acids. CDR3 in amino acids: CASSIGQGNTEVFF. The part of the CDR3 DNA that was read is TGTGCCAGCAGTATCGGACAGGGGAACACAGAAGTCTTC.

With regard to this clone: The genes and germline here are from mouse. The read finishes 1 residue shy of the CDR3 end, and the germline J gene is used to complete it. V gene TRBV2 combines with J gene TRBJ2-7; D possibly matches TRBD1 or TRBD2 (7 bases each). Trimming removed 0 bases at V and 7 bases at J, with 19 bases between. There are 16 residues in the CDR3. Germline V gives CDR1 LGHNA, CDR2 YSYQKL. The sequenced CDR3 bases are TGTGCCAGCAGCCAAGATCCGGGACTGAGGGGGCGGGAACAGTAC. Translated, it gives CASSQDPGLRGREQY. The whole CDR3 sequence is CASSQDPGLRGREQYF.

Details on this clone: Gene names refer to mouse genes. CDR3 DNA, as far as it was read: TGTGCCTGGAGCCCCCCGACAAGAAACACCGGGCAGCTCTAC. Translation: CAWSPPTRNTGQLY. The entire CDR3 sequence reads CAWSPPTRNTGQLYF. V is TRBV31 and J is TRBJ2-2; D is undetermined. The DNA ends 1 residue before the CDR3 does, and the rest of the CDR3 is filled in from the germline J gene. V lost 3 bases to trimming and J lost 1 base, with 12 bases between them. Germline CDR1 GKSSPN, CDR2 SITVG. The CDR3 consists of 15 residues.

This clone appeared a few times. Genes and germline come from the mouse. The part of the CDR3 DNA that was read is TGTGCCAGCTCTTCCGGGACTGGGGGGGCGCATAGTGCAGAAACGCTGTAT. Translated, it gives CASSSGTGGAHSAETLY. Given in full, the CDR3 is CASSSGTGGAHSAETLYF. The gene calls are TRBV12-2 and TRBJ2-3; TRBD2 matches at 14 bases. Read data end 1 residue before the CDR3 end; the end is taken from the germline J gene. The CDR3 sequence is 18 residues long. The germline CDR1 and CDR2 sequences are SGHLS and HYDKME. V dropped 3 bases and J dropped 0; count of bases not matched to a gene: 7.

In this sample, this clone turned up a few times. Gene labels here are mouse ones. The CDR3 end is not reached by the read, which stops 1 residue before it; the germline J gene fills it in. The gene calls are TRBV20 and TRBJ1-3, with D maybe TRBD1 (6 bases). V lost 1 base, J lost 3 bases, and 7 bases lay in between. Per the germline V gene, CDR1 is GFQATS and CDR2 is STVNSAI. The CDR3 is 13 residues long. The covered CDR3 bases are TGTGGTGCTAGGGGGGGGCTTGGAAATACGCTCTAT. It yields the protein CGARGGLGNTLY. The CDR3 in its entirety is CGARGGLGNTLYF. The variable domain in full, with the rest retrieved from reference TRBV20 and TRBJ1-3, is GALVYQYPRRTICKSGTSMRMECQAVGFQATSVAWYRQSPQKTFELIALSTVNSAIKYEQNFTQEKFPISHPNLSFSSMTVLNAYLEDRGLYLCGARGGLGNTLYFGEGSRLIVV.

Regarding this clone: Germline and genes: mouse. The read ends 1 residue shy of where the CDR3 ends; the end is completed using the germline J gene. The chain carries TRBV20 and TRBJ1-4, with 7 bases matching TRBD1. This CDR3 has 13 amino acids. Germline CDR1 reads GFQATS; CDR2 reads STVNSAI. The V segment lost 4 bases and the J segment 3 bases; nucleotides outside the gene matches: 2. CDR3 DNA (partial): TGTGGTGCTAAGGGACAGACCAACGAAAGATTATTT. This codes for CGAKGQTNERLF. The full CDR3 is CGAKGQTNERLFF.

A word on this clone: Genes and germline are mouse. The CDR3 end lies 1 residue beyond the end of the read and is filled in from the germline J gene. The chain couples TRBV16 to TRBJ2-2; D is unresolved. This CDR3 spans 15 amino acids. Germline V CDR1 and CDR2: SGHSA, FRNQAP. V lost 1 base, J lost 0 bases, and 6 bases lay in between. The CDR3 region is CASSLVRPNTGQLYF. CDR3 DNA, as far as it was read: TGTGCAAGCAGCTTAGTCAGGCCAAACACCGGGCAGCTCTAC.

This clone was counted a single time. Mouse names are used for the genes. The read falls 1 residue short of the CDR3 end, and the missing part is taken from the germline J gene. The genes are TRBV5 and TRBJ2-4; 8 nucleotides agree with TRBD2. Per the germline V gene, CDR1 is LGHNA and CDR2 is YNLKQL (reference sequence). This CDR3 region has 16 residues. The V and J ends lost 0 bases and 0 bases, in that order; junction bases with no gene match: 2. CDR3: CASSQDYWGSQNTLYF. The DNA read from the CDR3 is TGTGCCAGCAGCCAAGATTACTGGGGGAGTCAAAACACCTTGTAC.

Remarks on this clone: Mouse gene names apply. Read coverage stops 1 residue before the CDR3 terminus; the germline J gene supplies the remainder. The V gene is TRBV3, the J gene TRBJ2-1; D may be TRBD2 (6 bases). V lost 5 bases, J lost 1 base, and 12 bases lay in between. The CDR3 has 15 residues. Germline V CDR1 and CDR2: SNHLY, FYNGKV (reference sequence). CDR3 region: CASSRHGGNYAEQFF. The sequenced CDR3 bases are TGTGCCAGCAGCCGCCACGGGGGGAACTATGCTGAGCAGTTC.

This clone was picked up one time. The listed genes are named as in mouse. The read terminates 1 residue before the CDR3 end, so the remaining end is supplied by the germline J gene. The V and J genes are TRBV23 and TRBJ1-1. The V gene's germline CDR1 is KGHTA and CDR2 FQNQQP. The CDR3 runs to 14 residues. The CDR3 loop is CSSSQSGGDTEVFF. CDR3 DNA, as far as it was read: TGCTCCAGCAGTCAATCAGGGGGGGACACAGAAGTCTTC.

Turning to this clone: The gene names here belong to mouse. The CDR3 is cut off 1 residue early in the read; its end comes from the germline J gene. The J gene is TRBJ1-6, the V gene TRBV13-2; 11 bases fit TRBD1. TRBJ1-6 is an ORF for which the function is uncertain. Germline V gives CDR1 NNHNN, CDR2 SYGAGS (reference sequence). V shed 7 bases and J 4 bases; nucleotides not matched to a gene: 1. This CDR3 has 14 residues. The CDR3 is CASRDRGYNSPLYF. The covered CDR3 bases are TGTGCCAGCCGGGACAGGGGGTATAATTCGCCCCTCTAC.

This clone counts as large. Gene names denote mouse genes. The missing CDR3 end, 1 residue past where the read stops, is filled in from the germline J gene. This chain uses TRBV26 with TRBJ2-7; D unresolved. V lost 2 bases and J 4 bases, leaving 6 bases between the germline ends. Germline assignment: CDR1 KGHPV and CDR2 FQNQEV (reference sequence). CDR3 length: 12 residues. CDR3 region: CASSLDFYEQYF. Incomplete CDR3 DNA: TGTGCCAGCAGTCTGGACTTTTATGAACAGTAC.

Turning to this clone: Here the gene names and germline are mouse. With the read ending 1 residue before the CDR3 end, the germline J gene is used to fill in that end. This rearrangement joins TRBV2 to TRBJ1-5; 8 bases are shared with TRBD1. The CDR3 extends over 15 amino acids. Germline values: CDR1 LGHNA, CDR2 YSYQKL. With V trimmed by 7 bases and J by 0 bases, 5 bases remained unmatched. Partial CDR3 DNA: TGTGCCAGCAAAAGACAGGGGCGTAACAACCAGGCTCCGCTT. This encodes CASKRQGRNNQAPL. The entire CDR3 protein reads CASKRQGRNNQAPLF.

On this clone: Gene names refer to mouse genes. The read halts 1 residue ahead of the CDR3 end, with the missing end drawn from the germline J gene. The V call is TRBV12-1, the J call TRBJ2-7, with TRBD2 matching over 10 bases. J lost 0 bases, V lost 3 bases, and 7 bases had no gene match. The germline CDR1 and CDR2 sequences are SGHSN and HYEKVE. The CDR3 has 16 residues. CDR3 DNA, as far as it was read: TGTGCCAGCTCTTCGGGACTGGGGCCGAGCTCCTATGAACAGTAC. Translation gives CASSSGLGPSSYEQY. In full, the CDR3 reads CASSSGLGPSSYEQYF. The full variable domain, completed using reference TRBV12-1 and TRBJ2-7, is DSGVVQSPRHIIKEKGGRSVLTCIPISGHSNVVWYQQTLGKELKFLIQHYEKVERDKGFLPSRFSVQQFDDYHSEMNMSALELEDSAMYFCASSSGLGPSSYEQYFGPGTRLTVL.